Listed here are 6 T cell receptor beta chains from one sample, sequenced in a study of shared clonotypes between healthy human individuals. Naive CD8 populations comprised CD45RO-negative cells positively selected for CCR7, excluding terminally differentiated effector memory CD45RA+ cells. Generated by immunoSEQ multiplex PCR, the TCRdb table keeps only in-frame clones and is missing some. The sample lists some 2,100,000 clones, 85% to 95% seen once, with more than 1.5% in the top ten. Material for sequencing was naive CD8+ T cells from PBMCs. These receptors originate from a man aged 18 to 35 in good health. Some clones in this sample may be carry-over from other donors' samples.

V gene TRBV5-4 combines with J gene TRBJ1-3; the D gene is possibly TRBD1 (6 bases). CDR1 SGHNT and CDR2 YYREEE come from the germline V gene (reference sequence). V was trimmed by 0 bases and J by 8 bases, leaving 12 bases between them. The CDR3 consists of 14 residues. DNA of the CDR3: TGTGCCAGCAGCTTGGAGCAGAAGGGGGACACCATATATTTT. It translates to CASSLEQKGDTIYF.

The CDR3 spells CASSEADRAYEQYF. CDR3 nucleotide sequence: TGTGCCAGCAGCGAGGCGGACAGGGCCTACGAGCAGTACTTC. V gene TRBV9 combines with J gene TRBJ2-7, with 8 bases fitting TRBD1. This CDR3 is built from 14 residues. CDR1 is SGDLS and CDR2 is YYNGEE in the germline V gene. J gave up 2 bases and V 3 bases, and 4 bases lay outside the gene matches.

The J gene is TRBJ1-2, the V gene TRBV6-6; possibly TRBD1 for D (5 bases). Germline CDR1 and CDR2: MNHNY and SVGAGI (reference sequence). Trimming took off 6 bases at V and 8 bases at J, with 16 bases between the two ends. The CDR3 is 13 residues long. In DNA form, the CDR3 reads TGTGCCAGCAGCGCCACGGGGGACGGAGGCTACACCTTC. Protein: CASSATGDGGYTF.

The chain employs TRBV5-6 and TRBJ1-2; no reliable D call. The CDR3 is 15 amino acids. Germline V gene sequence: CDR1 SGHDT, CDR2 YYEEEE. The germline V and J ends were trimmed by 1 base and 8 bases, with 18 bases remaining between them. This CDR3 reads CASSLQSQFGLGYTF. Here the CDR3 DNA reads TGTGCCAGCAGCTTGCAGTCCCAGTTCGGTTTGGGCTACACCTTC. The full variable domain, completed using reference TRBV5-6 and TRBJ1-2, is DAGVTQSPTHLIKTRGQQVTLRCSPKSGHDTVSWYQQALGQGPQFIFQYYEEEERQRGNFPDRFSGHQFPNYSSELNVNALLLGDSALYLCASSLQSQFGLGYTFGSGTRLTVV.

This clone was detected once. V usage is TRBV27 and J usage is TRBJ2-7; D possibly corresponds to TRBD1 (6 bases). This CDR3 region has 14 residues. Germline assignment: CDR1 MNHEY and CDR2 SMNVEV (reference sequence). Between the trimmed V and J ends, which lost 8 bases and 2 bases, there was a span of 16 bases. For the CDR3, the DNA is TGTGCCAGCGGCCCAAGGACAGCTACCTACGAGCAGTACTTC. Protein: CASGPRTATYEQYF.

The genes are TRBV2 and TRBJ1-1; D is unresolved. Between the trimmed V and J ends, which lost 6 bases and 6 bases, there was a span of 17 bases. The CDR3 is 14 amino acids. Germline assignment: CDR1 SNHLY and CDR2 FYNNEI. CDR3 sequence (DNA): TGTGCCAGCAGGGAGTTTCGGGGTTGGTCTGAAGCTTTCTTT. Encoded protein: CASREFRGWSEAFF. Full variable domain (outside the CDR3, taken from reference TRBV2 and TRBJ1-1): EPEVTQTPSHQVTQMGQEVILRCVPISNHLYFYWYRQILGQKVEFLVSFYNNEISEKSEIFDDQFSVERPDGSNFTLKIRSTKLEDSAMYFCASREFRGWSEAFFGQGTRLTVV.